This entry lists 11 T cell receptor beta chains sequenced from one sample in a study of beta chain features in type 1 diabetes. Investigators reverse transcribed all isolated RNA, so they sequenced expressed TCRB transcripts. Sequencing used immunoSEQ multiplex PCR; TCRdb keeps in-frame clones, though not all of them. The table lists roughly 240,000 clones, over 12% of them singletons. Sequencing was carried out using naive CD4+ T cells from blood. All receptors come from a woman aged 40 to 50 in good health.

This clone was observed a handful of times. The gene calls are TRBV15 and TRBJ1-6; 9 bases line up with TRBD1. This CDR3 region has 16 residues. The junction had 7 bases not matched to a gene; V was cut back by 0 bases and J by 10 bases. Germline CDR1 reads LNHNV; CDR2 reads YYDKDF (reference sequence). The CDR3 reads CATSREGGQGDSPLHF. DNA for the CDR3: TGTGCCACCAGCAGAGAGGGGGGACAGGGAGACTCACCCCTCCACTTT.

V and J are TRBV7-9 and TRBJ1-2; TRBD1 matches 10 bases. Germline CDR1 and CDR2: SEHNR and FQNEAQ (reference sequence). The CDR3 runs to 14 residues. Germline trimming cut 7 bases from V and 8 bases from J; bases unmatched to any gene: 10. The DNA of the CDR3 is TGTGCCAGCACTGCAGGACAGGGGGTAGACGGCTACACCTTC. Its protein product is CASTAGQGVDGYTF.

The chain uses TRBV7-9 and TRBJ2-5; a possible D gene is TRBD2 (6 bases). CDR1 SEHNR and CDR2 FQNEAQ come from the germline V gene (reference sequence). Between the trimmed V and J ends, which lost 5 bases and 7 bases, there was a span of 14 bases. This CDR3 comprises 13 residues. The CDR3 nucleotides are TGTGCCAGCAGCAAGAGGGACTGGGGGACCCAGTACTTC. It codes for CASSKRDWGTQYF.

The chain links TRBV7-9 to TRBJ2-1; 7 nucleotides match TRBD1. CDR1 is SEHNR, CDR2 FQNEAQ, per germline (reference sequence). The CDR3 runs 13 residues. J was trimmed by 1 base and V by 7 bases; bases with no gene match: 1. CDR3 sequence: CASKQGSYNEQFF. The CDR3 DNA reads as TGTGCCAGCAAACAGGGGTCCTACAATGAGCAGTTCTTC.

The CDR3 DNA follows: TGTGCCTCTAGCTCAACAGGGGTGGGAACCGGGGAGCTGTTTTTT. Its protein is CASSSTGVGTGELFF. V gene TRBV15 combines with J gene TRBJ2-2; 7 bases fit TRBD1. The length of the CDR3 is 15 residues. Germline CDR1 LNHNV, CDR2 YYDKDF (reference sequence). The V gene end was trimmed by 11 bases and the J gene end by 5 bases; junction bases not matched to a gene: 14. Together with reference TRBV15 and TRBJ2-2, the CDR3 gives the full variable domain: DAMVIQNPRYQVTQFGKPVTLSCSQTLNHNVMYWYQQKSSQAPKLLFHYYDKDFNNEADTPDNFQSRRPNTSFCFLDIRSPGLGDTAMYLCASSSTGVGTGELFFGEGSRLTVL.

The CDR3 here is CASSRSMRETQYF. In nucleotides, the CDR3 is TGTGCCAGCAGCCGTAGTATGCGGGAGACCCAGTACTTC. The chain is built from TRBV5-4 and TRBJ2-5, with D hard to call. The CDR3 totals 13 residues. The V gene lost 4 bases and the J gene lost 5 bases, with 12 bases spanning the gap. Germline V gene sequence: CDR1 SGHNT, CDR2 YYREEE (reference sequence). The complete variable domain, with remaining parts taken from reference TRBV5-4 and TRBJ2-5, reads ETGVTQSPTHLIKTRGQQVTLRCSSQSGHNTVSWYQQALGQGPQFIFQYYREEENGRGNFPPRFSGLQFPNYSSELNVNALELDDSALYLCASSRSMRETQYFGPGTRLLVL.

This clone was seen a few times. This chain uses TRBV6-5 with TRBJ2-1, with 8 bases matching TRBD2. The ends lost 2 bases at V and 7 bases at J; junction bases unmatched: 7. This CDR3 has 15 amino acids. CDR1 and CDR2 (germline): MNHEY, SVGAGI. CDR3 in amino acids: CASSYLGGAVNEQFF. For the CDR3, the DNA is TGTGCCAGCAGTTACCTCGGGGGGGCCGTTAATGAGCAGTTCTTC.

The chain carries TRBV9 and TRBJ2-7; D call uncertain. The CDR3 loop spans 13 amino acids. Trimming cost V 1 base and J 6 bases, with 11 bases left between them. The germline CDR1 and CDR2 sequences are SGDLS and YYNGEE. The CDR3 DNA sequence: TGTGCCAGCAGCGTAAGCCCCCTCGGCGAGCAGTACTTC. It encodes CASSVSPLGEQYF.

The rearrangement links TRBV2 to TRBJ1-6; 9 bases fit TRBD1. V lost 8 bases and J lost 0; bases outside the gene matches: 8. Germline lookup yields CDR1 SNHLY and CDR2 FYNNEI. This CDR3 is 17 amino acids long. The CDR3 nucleotides are TGTGCCAGCTCCGGGACAGGGCGATACTCCTATAATTCACCCCTCCACTTT. Residues: CASSGTGRYSYNSPLHF.

This clone was picked up a small number of times. V usage is TRBV9 and J usage is TRBJ2-3; D remains unclear. V lost 3 bases, J lost 6 bases, and 14 bases lay in between. The germline V gene has CDR1 SGDLS and CDR2 YYNGEE. The CDR3 length is 14 residues. The CDR3 here is CASSDPSDSDTQYF. CDR3 nucleotides: TGTGCCAGCAGCGACCCCAGTGACTCGGATACGCAGTATTTT.

The V call is TRBV19, the J call TRBJ2-2; maybe TRBD2 (5 bases). The CDR3 contains 18 residues. V was cut by 0 bases and J by 3 bases, with 17 bases left in between. Germline V gives CDR1 LNHDA, CDR2 SQIVND (reference sequence). The DNA of the CDR3 is TGTGCCAGTAGTATAGATCCCCGAGGACTTTTGGACACCGGGGAGCTGTTTTTT. Protein: CASSIDPRGLLDTGELFF.